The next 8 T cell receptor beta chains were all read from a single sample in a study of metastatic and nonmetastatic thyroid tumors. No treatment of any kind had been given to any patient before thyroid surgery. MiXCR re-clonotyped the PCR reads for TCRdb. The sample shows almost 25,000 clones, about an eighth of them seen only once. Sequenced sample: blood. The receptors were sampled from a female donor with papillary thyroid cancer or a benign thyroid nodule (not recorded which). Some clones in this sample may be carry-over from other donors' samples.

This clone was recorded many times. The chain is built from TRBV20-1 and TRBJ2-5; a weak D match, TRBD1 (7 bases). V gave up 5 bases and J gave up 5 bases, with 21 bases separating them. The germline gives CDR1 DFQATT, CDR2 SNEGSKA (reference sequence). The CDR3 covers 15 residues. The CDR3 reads CSALKSGSGGETQYF. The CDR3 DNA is TGCAGTGCTCTAAAGAGCGGGTCAGGGGGTGAGACCCAGTACTTC.

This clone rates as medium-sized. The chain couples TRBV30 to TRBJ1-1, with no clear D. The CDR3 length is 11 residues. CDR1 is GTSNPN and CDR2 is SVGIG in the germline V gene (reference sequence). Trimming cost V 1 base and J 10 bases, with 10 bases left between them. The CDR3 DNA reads TGTGCCTGGAGTGGCTTGTCGGCAGCTTTCTTT. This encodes CAWSGLSAAFF.

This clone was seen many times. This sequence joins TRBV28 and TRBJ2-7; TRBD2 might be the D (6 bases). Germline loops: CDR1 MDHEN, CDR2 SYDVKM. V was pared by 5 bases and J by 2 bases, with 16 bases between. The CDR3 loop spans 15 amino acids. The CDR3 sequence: CASSEGRSTTYEQYF. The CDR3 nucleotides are TGTGCCAGCAGTGAAGGGAGGTCAACTACCTACGAGCAGTACTTC.

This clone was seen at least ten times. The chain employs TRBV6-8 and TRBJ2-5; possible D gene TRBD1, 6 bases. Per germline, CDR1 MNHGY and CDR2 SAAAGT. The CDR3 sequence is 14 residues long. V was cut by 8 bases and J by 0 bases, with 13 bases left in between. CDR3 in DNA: TGTGCCAGCGGGAGACGACAGGACCAAGAGACCCAGTACTTC. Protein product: CASGRRQDQETQYF.

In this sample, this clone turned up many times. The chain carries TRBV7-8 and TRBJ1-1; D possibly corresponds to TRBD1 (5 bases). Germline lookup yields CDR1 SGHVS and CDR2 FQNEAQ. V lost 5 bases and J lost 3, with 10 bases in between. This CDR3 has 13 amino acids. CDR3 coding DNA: TGTGCCAGCAGCCTCAACAGGTACACTGAAGCTTTCTTT. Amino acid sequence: CASSLNRYTEAFF.

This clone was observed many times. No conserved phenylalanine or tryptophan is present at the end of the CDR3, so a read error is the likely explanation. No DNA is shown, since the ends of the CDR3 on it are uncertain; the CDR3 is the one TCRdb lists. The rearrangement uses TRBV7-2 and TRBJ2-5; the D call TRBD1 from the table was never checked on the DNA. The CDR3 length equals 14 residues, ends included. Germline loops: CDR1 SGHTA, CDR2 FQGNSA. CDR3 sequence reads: CASSSSPDGAEEEV.

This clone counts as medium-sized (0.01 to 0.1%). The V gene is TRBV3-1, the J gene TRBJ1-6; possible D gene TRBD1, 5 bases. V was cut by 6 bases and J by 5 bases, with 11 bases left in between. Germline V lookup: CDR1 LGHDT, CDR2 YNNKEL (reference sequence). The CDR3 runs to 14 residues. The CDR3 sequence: CASRVQGHNSPLHF. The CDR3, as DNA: TGTGCCAGCAGAGTCCAGGGTCATAATTCACCCCTCCACTTT.

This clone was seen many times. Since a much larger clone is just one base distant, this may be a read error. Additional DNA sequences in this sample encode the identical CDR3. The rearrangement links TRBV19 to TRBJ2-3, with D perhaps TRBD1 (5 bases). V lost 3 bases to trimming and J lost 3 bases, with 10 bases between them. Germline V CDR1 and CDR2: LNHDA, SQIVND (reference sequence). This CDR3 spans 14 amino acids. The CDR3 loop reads CASSIRRATDTQYF. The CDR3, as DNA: TGTGCCAGTAGTATCCGCAGGGCGACAGATACGCAGTATTTT.